The 3 T cell receptor beta chains listed next were all sequenced from one sample in a study of shared clonotypes between healthy human individuals. Naive CD8 isolation took CD45RO-negative cells positively selected for CCR7 and excluded terminally differentiated effector memory CD45RA+ cells. The protocol was immunoSEQ multiplex PCR, while the TCRdb copy is restricted to in-frame clones and leaves out a portion. The sample holds about 2.1 million clones, about 94% seen once. The sequencing sample was made of naive CD8+ T cells from PBMCs. The receptors come from a man aged 18 to 29 in good health. Some clones in this sample may be carry-over from other donors' samples.

The J gene is TRBJ2-1, the V gene TRBV4-3; D may be TRBD2 (5 bases). CDR3 length: 15 amino acids. The V and J ends lost 3 bases and 4 bases respectively, with 13 bases between them. CDR1 and CDR2 (germline): LGHNA, YSLEER. The CDR3 coding sequence is TGCGCCAGCAGCCAGATGGGAGCTCTGTACAATGAGCAGTTCTTC. Translated: CASSQMGALYNEQFF.

This chain connects TRBV28 to TRBJ2-5; 14 nucleotides match TRBD2. The CDR3 is made up of 20 amino acids. Per germline, CDR1 MDHEN and CDR2 SYDVKM. V lost 0 bases and J lost 0; bases outside the gene matches: 9. DNA for the CDR3: TGTGCCAGCAGTTTATGGTCCGGGACTAGCGGGAGTTATTACCAAGAGACCCAGTACTTC. It translates to CASSLWSGTSGSYYQETQYF.

The chain is built from TRBV10-3 and TRBJ1-2; the match to TRBD1 covers 7 bases. V was clipped by 0 bases and J by 7 bases; unmatched bases: 5. Germline-derived CDR1 and CDR2 are ENHRY and SYGVKD. This CDR3 region has 14 residues. CDR3 sequence reads: CAISESQGVFGYTF. The CDR3 region has the DNA TGTGCCATCAGTGAGTCCCAGGGGGTATTTGGCTACACCTTC.